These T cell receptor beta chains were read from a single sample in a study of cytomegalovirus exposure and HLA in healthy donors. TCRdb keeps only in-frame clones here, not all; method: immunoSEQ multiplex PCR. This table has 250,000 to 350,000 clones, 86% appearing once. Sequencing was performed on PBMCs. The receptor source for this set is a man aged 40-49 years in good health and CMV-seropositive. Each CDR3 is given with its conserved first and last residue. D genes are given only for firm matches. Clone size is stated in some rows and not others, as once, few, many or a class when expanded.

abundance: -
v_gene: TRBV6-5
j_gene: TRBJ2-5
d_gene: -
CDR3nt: TGTGCCAGCAGCGTGGACTTCCGGGGAGAGACCCAGTACTTC
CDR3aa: CASSVDFRGETQYF

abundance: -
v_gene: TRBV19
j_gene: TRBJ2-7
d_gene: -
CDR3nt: TGTGCCAGTAGTCTTCAGGGTGAGCAGTACTTC
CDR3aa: CASSLQGEQYF

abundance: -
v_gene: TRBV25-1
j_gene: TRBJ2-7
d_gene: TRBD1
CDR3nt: TGTGCCAGCAAAGGACAGGGGACCTACGAGCAGTACTTC
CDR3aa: CASKGQGTYEQYF

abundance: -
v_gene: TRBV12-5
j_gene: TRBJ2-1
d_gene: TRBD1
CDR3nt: TGTGCTAGTGGCTCCGGACAGGGCGGCAATGAGCAGTTCTTC
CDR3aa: CASGSGQGGNEQFF

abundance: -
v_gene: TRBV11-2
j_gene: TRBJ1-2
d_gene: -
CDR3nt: TGTGCCAGCAGCTCAGGCACCTTCTATGGCTACACCTTC
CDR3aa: CASSSGTFYGYTF

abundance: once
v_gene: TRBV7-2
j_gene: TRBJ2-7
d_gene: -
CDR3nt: TGTGCCAGCAGCTATTTTCTCGTCTACGAGCAGTACTTC
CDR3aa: CASSYFLVYEQYF

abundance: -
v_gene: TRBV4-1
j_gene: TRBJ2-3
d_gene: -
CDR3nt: TGCGCCAGCAGCCGGGGGCCGCAGGATACGCAGTATTTT
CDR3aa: CASSRGPQDTQYF

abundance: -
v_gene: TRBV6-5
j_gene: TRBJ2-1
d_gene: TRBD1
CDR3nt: TGTGCCAGCAGTCCGGACAGGCAAAATGAGCAGTTCTTC
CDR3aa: CASSPDRQNEQFF

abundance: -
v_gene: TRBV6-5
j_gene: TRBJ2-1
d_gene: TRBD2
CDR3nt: TGTGCCAGCAGTTCCCCCGGGACTAGCGGGAACAATGAGCAGTTCTTC
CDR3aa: CASSSPGTSGNNEQFF

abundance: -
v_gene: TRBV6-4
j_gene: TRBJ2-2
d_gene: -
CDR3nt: TGTGCCAGCAAAGGCGGTCTGAACACCGGGGAGCTGTTTTTT
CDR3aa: CASKGGLNTGELFF

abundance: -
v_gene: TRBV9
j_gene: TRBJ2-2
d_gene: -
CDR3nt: TGTGCCAGCAGGCAACAGGGCTCCGGGGAGCTGTTTTTT
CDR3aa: CASRQQGSGELFF

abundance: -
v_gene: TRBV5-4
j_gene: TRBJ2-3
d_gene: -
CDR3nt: TGTGCCAGCAGCTTGAGCAACAGGAACACAGATACGCAGTATTTT
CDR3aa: CASSLSNRNTDTQYF

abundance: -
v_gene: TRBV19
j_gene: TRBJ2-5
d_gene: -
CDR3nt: TGTGCCAGTTCAGCGTTACAAGAGACCCAGTACTTC
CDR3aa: CASSALQETQYF

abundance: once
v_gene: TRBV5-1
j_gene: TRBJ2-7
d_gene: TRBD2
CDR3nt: TGCGCCAGCAGCTTGCGAGCGGGAGTGTCCTACGAGCAGTACTTC
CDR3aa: CASSLRAGVSYEQYF

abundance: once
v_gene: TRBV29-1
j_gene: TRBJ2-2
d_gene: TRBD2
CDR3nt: TGCAGCGTTGTACTAGCGGGAGACAGGGCCGGGGAGCTGTTTTTT
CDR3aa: CSVVLAGDRAGELFF

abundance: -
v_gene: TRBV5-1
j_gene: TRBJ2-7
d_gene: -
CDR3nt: TGCGCCAGCAGCAAACCGGGACACCCGTTCTCCTACGAGCAGTACTTC
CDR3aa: CASSKPGHPFSYEQYF

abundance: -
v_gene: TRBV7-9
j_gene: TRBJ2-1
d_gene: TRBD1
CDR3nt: TGTGCCAGCAGCTTAGCCCCCAGGGGGTGGAATGAGCAGTTCTTC
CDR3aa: CASSLAPRGWNEQFF

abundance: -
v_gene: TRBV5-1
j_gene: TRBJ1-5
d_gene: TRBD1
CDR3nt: TGCGCCAGCAGCTGGGGAACAGGGGGACGGAATCAGCCCCAGCATTTT
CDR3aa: CASSWGTGGRNQPQHF

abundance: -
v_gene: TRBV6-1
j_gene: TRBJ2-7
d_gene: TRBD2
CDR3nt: TGTGCCGCGGGACTAGCGACCTACGAGCAGTACTTC
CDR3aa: CAAGLATYEQYF

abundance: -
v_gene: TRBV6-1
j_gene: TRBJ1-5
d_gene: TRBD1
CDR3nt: TGTGCCAGCAGTGAACCGCCCACAGGGGCAAATCAGCCCCAGCATTTT
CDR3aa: CASSEPPTGANQPQHF

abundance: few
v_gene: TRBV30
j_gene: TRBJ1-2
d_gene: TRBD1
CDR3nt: TGTGCCTGGAGTGGGCCGCGGACAGGGGATTTAGCTAACTATGGCTACACCTTC
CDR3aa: CAWSGPRTGDLANYGYTF

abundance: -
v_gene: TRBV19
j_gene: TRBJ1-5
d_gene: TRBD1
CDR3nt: TGTGCCAGTACCGCAGGACAGGGGCAAAATCAGCCCCAGCATTTT
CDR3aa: CASTAGQGQNQPQHF

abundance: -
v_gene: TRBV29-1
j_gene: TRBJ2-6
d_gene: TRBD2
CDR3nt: TGCAGCGTGACCGGGACTAGCGTCTCTGGGGCCAACGTCCTGACTTTC
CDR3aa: CSVTGTSVSGANVLTF

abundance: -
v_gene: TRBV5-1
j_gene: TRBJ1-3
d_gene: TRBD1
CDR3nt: TGCGCCAGCAGCTTGGACGGGACAGGGGGTTTCAGAGCCATATATTTT
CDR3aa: CASSLDGTGGFRAIYF

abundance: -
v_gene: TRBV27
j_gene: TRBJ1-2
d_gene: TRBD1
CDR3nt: TGTGCCAGCAGTTTCGGGACAGCCAACTATGGCTACACCTTC
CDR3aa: CASSFGTANYGYTF

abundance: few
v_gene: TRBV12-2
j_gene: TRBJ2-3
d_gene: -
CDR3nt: TGTGCAAGTCGCTCAAGACACCTCGCAGATACGCAGTATTTT
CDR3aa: CASRSRHLADTQYF

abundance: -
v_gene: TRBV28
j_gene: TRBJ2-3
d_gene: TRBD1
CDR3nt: TGTGCCAGCAGGTCCCGACAGGGGGCTACAGATACGCAGTATTTT
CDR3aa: CASRSRQGATDTQYF

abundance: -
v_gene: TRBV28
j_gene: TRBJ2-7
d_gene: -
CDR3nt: TGTGCCAGCACCCAGTGGGGCGGTTGGGGCGAGCAGTACTTC
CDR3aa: CASTQWGGWGEQYF

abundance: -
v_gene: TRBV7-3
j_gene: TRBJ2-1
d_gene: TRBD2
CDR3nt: TGTGCCAGCAGCGAACCCGGGGGGGCGAATGAGCAGTTCTTC
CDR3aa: CASSEPGGANEQFF

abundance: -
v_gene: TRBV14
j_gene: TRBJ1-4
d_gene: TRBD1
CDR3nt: TGTGCCAGCAGTTACAGGGGGGTGAACAAACTGTTTTTT
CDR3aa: CASSYRGVNKLFF

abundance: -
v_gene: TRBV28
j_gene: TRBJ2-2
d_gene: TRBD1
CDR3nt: TGTGCCAGCAGGAGGACAGGGGTTGGGACCGGGGAGCTGTTTTTT
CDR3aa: CASRRTGVGTGELFF

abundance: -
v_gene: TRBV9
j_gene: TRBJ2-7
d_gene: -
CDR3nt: TGTGCCAGCAGTCCCTACAGGGGACTCTCCTACGAGCAGTACTTC
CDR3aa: CASSPYRGLSYEQYF

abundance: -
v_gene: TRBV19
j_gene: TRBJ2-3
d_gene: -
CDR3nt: TGTGCCAGCAAGGGGGATACGCAGTATTTT
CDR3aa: CASKGDTQYF

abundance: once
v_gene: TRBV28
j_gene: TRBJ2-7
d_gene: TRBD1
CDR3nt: TGTGCCAGCAGTTTACTCGGGACAGGGGCCTACGAGCAGTACTTC
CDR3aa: CASSLLGTGAYEQYF

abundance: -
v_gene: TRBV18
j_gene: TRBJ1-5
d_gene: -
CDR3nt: TGTGCCAGCTCACCAGCCGGGAGCAATCAGCCCCAGCATTTT
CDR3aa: CASSPAGSNQPQHF

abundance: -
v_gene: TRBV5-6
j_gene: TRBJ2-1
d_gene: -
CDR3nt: TGTGCCAGCAGCTTAAATCTGGGGGCGAATGAGCAGTTCTTC
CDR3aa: CASSLNLGANEQFF

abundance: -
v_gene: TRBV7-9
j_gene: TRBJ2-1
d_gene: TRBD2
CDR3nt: TGTGCCAGCAGCTTAGCGGGAGGGCCTAATGAGCAGTTCTTC
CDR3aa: CASSLAGGPNEQFF

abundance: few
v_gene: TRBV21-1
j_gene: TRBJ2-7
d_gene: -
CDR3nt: TGTGCCAGCAGCAAAGCTCGCAAGACTACCGCCGAGCAGTACTTC
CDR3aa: CASSKARKTTAEQYF

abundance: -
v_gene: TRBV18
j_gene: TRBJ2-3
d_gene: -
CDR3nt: TGTGCCAGCTCACCGTTGGGGAGCCTTGGCGGCACAGATACGCAGTATTTT
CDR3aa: CASSPLGSLGGTDTQYF

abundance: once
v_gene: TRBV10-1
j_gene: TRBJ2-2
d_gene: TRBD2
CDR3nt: TGCGCCAGCAGTGATCGACTAGCGGGGCGAACCGGGGAGCTGTTTTTT
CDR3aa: CASSDRLAGRTGELFF

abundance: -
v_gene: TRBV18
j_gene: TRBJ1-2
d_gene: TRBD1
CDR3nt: TGTGCCAGCTCACCAGGGACAGGGGACTATGGCTACACCTTC
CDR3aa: CASSPGTGDYGYTF

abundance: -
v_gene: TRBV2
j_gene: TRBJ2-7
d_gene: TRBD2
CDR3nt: TGTGCCAGCAGTGAAGGAGGACTAGCGGTGGTTGGGCAGTACTTC
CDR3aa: CASSEGGLAVVGQYF

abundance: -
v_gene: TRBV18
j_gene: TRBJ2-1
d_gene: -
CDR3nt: TGTGCCAGCTCACCACTAGCGACGGACTACAATGAGCAGTTCTTC
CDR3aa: CASSPLATDYNEQFF

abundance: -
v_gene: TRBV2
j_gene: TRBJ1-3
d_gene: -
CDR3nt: TGTGCCAGCAGGACCATTGGACAGTCTGGAAACACCATATATTTT
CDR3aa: CASRTIGQSGNTIYF

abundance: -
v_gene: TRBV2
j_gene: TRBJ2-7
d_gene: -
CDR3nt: TGTGCCAGCAGTGATGGACAGTCAAGCTCCTACGAGCAGTACTTC
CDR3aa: CASSDGQSSSYEQYF

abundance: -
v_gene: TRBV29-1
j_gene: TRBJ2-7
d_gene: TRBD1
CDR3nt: TGCAGCGTTGGGACAGGGACCGCCGAGCAGTACTTC
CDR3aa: CSVGTGTAEQYF

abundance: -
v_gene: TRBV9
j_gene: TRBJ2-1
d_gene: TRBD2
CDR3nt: TGTGCCAGCAGCGTATTGGGCGGGGGTAACTACAATGAGCAGTTCTTC
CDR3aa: CASSVLGGGNYNEQFF

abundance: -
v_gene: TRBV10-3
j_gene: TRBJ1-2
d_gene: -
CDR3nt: TGTGCCATCAGTGAGAGGGGGGGCGTGGGCTATGGCTACACCTTC
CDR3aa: CAISERGGVGYGYTF

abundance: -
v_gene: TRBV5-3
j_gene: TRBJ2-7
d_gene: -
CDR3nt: TGTGCCAGAAGCTTAAATACTTACGAGCAGTACTTC
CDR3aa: CARSLNTYEQYF

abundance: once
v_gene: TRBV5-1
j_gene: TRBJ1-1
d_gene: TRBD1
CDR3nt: TGCGCCAGCAGCTGGACAGGGGGCTCGGTTACTGAAGCTTTCTTT
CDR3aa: CASSWTGGSVTEAFF